Shown below are 17 T cell receptor beta chains from a single sample sequenced in a study of blood T cell repertoires in COVID-19. TCRdb keeps only in-frame clones here, not all; method: immunoSEQ multiplex PCR. There are fewer than 150,000 clones in the sample; 85% to 90% occur only once, and 4% to 5.5% lies in the top ten. The specimen was peripheral blood. Every receptor here comes from a woman in her forties or fifties with acute or convalescent COVID-19.

A word on this clone: The same CDR3 arises from other DNA sequences in this sample as well. This chain connects TRBV30 to TRBJ1-5; TRBD1 agrees at 7 bases. Germline lookup yields CDR1 GTSNPN and CDR2 SVGIG (reference sequence). J was trimmed by 5 bases and V by 0 bases; bases with no gene match: 1. The CDR3 consists of 13 residues. The CDR3 loop is CAWSVGGDQPQHF. The CDR3 DNA is TGTGCCTGGAGTGTAGGGGGCGATCAGCCCCAGCATTTT.

The V gene is TRBV6-2 or TRBV6-3, the J gene TRBJ2-6; a weak D match, TRBD1 (6 bases). From germline, CDR1 is MNHEY and CDR2 SVGEGT. The CDR3 sequence is 16 residues long. V dropped 0 bases and J dropped 3 bases, with 9 bases sitting between them. This CDR3 is CASSYSTRGGANVLTF. The CDR3, as DNA: TGTGCCAGCAGTTACTCGACCAGGGGTGGGGCCAACGTCCTGACTTTC.

V and J are TRBV28 and TRBJ1-1; possible D gene TRBD1, 5 bases. The CDR3 runs to 11 residues. V shed 6 bases and J shed 11 bases, with 13 bases lying between them. In germline, CDR1 is MDHEN, CDR2 SYDVKM. The CDR3 nucleotides are TGTGCCAGCAGCTCGGTGGAGGGGGCTTTCTTT. Translation: CASSSVEGAFF.

CDR3 protein: CASSLTPRAGEKLFF. The CDR3 nucleotides read TGTGCCAGCAGCTTGACCCCTAGGGCGGGAGAAAAACTGTTTTTT. The gene calls are TRBV5-6 and TRBJ1-4; D gene unclear. This CDR3 is built from 15 residues. Trimming cost V 1 base and J 8 bases, with 15 bases left between them. Germline-derived CDR1 and CDR2 are SGHDT and YYEEEE.

The chain joins TRBV13 to TRBJ2-5; TRBD2 might be the D (5 bases). The CDR3 length is 14 residues. Germline CDR1 is PRHDT and CDR2 is FYEKMQ (reference sequence). V was trimmed by 3 bases and J by 3 bases, leaving 11 bases between them. The CDR3 here is CASSFRGEEETQYF. The CDR3 nucleotides are TGTGCCAGCAGCTTTCGGGGAGAAGAAGAGACCCAGTACTTC.

The V and J genes are TRBV7-8 and TRBJ1-5; maybe TRBD1 (5 bases). Trimming stripped 5 bases from V and 0 bases from J, with 8 bases between. CDR3 length: 14 amino acids. Per germline, CDR1 SGHVS and CDR2 FQNEAQ. The CDR3 here is CASSRDSSNQPQHF. Written as DNA, the CDR3 is TGTGCCAGCAGCCGCGACAGTAGCAATCAGCCCCAGCATTTT.

The genes are TRBV10-3 and TRBJ2-7; TRBD1 is a possible D gene (5 bases). The V end was cut by 1 base, the J end by 9 bases, with 13 bases between. The CDR3 is 13 residues long. The germline V gene encodes CDR1 ENHRY and CDR2 SYGVKD. CDR3 in amino acids: CAISEYRPTTQYF. The CDR3 nucleotides read TGTGCCATCAGTGAGTACAGGCCTACGACGCAGTACTTC.

The V gene is TRBV19, the J gene TRBJ1-1; weak D call: TRBD1 (5 bases). Germline-derived CDR1 and CDR2 are LNHDA and SQIVND (reference sequence). Trimming pared 7 bases from V and 1 base from J, leaving 10 bases between. The CDR3 runs to 13 residues. The CDR3 sequence is CASTGQRNTEAFF. Written as DNA, the CDR3 is TGTGCCAGTACTGGACAAAGGAACACTGAAGCTTTCTTT.

This clone occurred once. This chain links TRBV2 with TRBJ2-5; D may be TRBD2 (5 bases). Trimming removed 10 bases at V and 1 base at J, with 19 bases between. The CDR3 consists of 15 residues. Germline assignment: CDR1 SNHLY and CDR2 FYNNEI. CDR3 DNA: TGTGCCATCATTACGGACGGGGAAACCCAAGAGACCCAGTACTTC. Its protein is CAIITDGETQETQYF. The entire variable domain, with the rest obtained from reference TRBV2 and TRBJ2-5, is as follows: EPEVTQTPSHQVTQMGQEVILRCVPISNHLYFYWYRQILGQKVEFLVSFYNNEISEKSEIFDDQFSVERPDGSNFTLKIRSTKLEDSAMYFCAIITDGETQETQYFGPGTRLLVL.

This clone came up once. The rearrangement uses TRBV28 and TRBJ2-3; weak D call: TRBD2 (6 bases). The germline gives CDR1 MDHEN, CDR2 SYDVKM. Trimming cost V 1 base and J 8 bases, with 22 bases left between them. CDR3 length equals 17 residues. The CDR3 spells CASSLYWAGGITGTQYF. Here the CDR3 DNA reads TGTGCCAGCAGTTTATATTGGGCGGGCGGGATAACGGGTACGCAGTATTTT.

This clone appeared once. The chain links TRBV6-6 to TRBJ1-4, with a tentative D call TRBD1 (6 bases). This CDR3 is built from 15 residues. Germline CDR1 is MNHNY and CDR2 is SVGAGI (reference sequence). V shed 0 bases and J shed 2 bases, with 7 bases lying between them. CDR3 nucleotide sequence: TGTGCCAGCAGTTACTCACAGGGTACTAATGAAAAACTGTTTTTT. Its protein is CASSYSQGTNEKLFF.

V and J are TRBV28 and TRBJ1-2; D not resolved. The CDR3 has 17 amino acids. V dropped 1 base and J dropped 8 bases, with 23 bases sitting between them. Germline V gene data show CDR1 as MDHEN and CDR2 as SYDVKM. CDR3 DNA sequence: TGTGCCAGCAGTTTATCCGATATCTTTCCTGGACTGCGCGGCTACACCTTC. The encoded protein is CASSLSDIFPGLRGYTF.

This chain connects TRBV2 to TRBJ1-3, with 8 bases matching TRBD1. V lost 8 bases, J lost 3 bases, and 6 bases stayed unmatched. Germline V gene sequence: CDR1 SNHLY, CDR2 FYNNEI. The CDR3 length is 14 residues. CDR3 DNA: TGTGCCAGCCTGGACAGGGTGATTGGAAACACCATATATTTT. Translating gives CASLDRVIGNTIYF.

The chain joins TRBV11-3 to TRBJ1-1, with TRBD1 matching 7 bases. Germline lookup yields CDR1 SGHNT and CDR2 YENEEA. The CDR3 is made up of 13 amino acids. After removal of 5 bases from V and 3 bases from J, the junction contained 3 bases not matched to a gene. The CDR3 coding sequence is TGTGCCAGCAGCCCGGGACAGTACACTGAAGCTTTCTTT. This codes for CASSPGQYTEAFF.

The chain has TRBV5-4 and TRBJ2-1, with D hard to call. Looked up from germline, CDR1 is SGHNT and CDR2 is YYREEE (reference sequence). The CDR3 runs to 12 residues. Trimming pared 4 bases from V and 8 bases from J, leaving 10 bases between. CDR3 in amino acids: CASSPLDDEQFF. CDR3 nucleotide sequence: TGTGCCAGCAGCCCTCTAGATGATGAGCAGTTCTTC.

The chain links TRBV7-9 to TRBJ1-1, with D perhaps TRBD1 (6 bases). Trimming took off 2 bases at V and 6 bases at J, with 16 bases between the two ends. This CDR3 comprises 15 residues. Germline assignment: CDR1 SEHNR and CDR2 FQNEAQ (reference sequence). CDR3 sequence (DNA): TGTGCCAGCAGCTTAAATGGGAACAGGGATGCTGAAGCTTTCTTT. Protein product: CASSLNGNRDAEAFF.

The rearrangement uses TRBV7-3 and TRBJ2-1; TRBD1 agrees at 11 bases. The CDR3 is 15 amino acids. The trim removed 3 bases at V and 7 bases at J, leaving 5 bases unmatched. The germline V gene encodes CDR1 SGHTA and CDR2 FQGTGA. CDR3 protein: CASSFGQGAGNEQFF. CDR3 bases: TGTGCCAGCAGCTTCGGACAGGGGGCTGGAAATGAGCAGTTCTTC.